The clone carrying this T cell receptor (beta chain) was counted many times. Trimming took off 6 bases at V and 6 bases at J, with 14 bases between the two ends. The CDR3 sequence is 13 residues long. The entry originates in a study of naive and memory T cell subsets. The library had UMIs added by 3' ligation of an oligonucleotide to TCR cDNA. Reverse transcription used DNase-treated unsorted total RNA, aiming for about 1 to 1000 ng. The SP2 primer and nested alpha and beta constant region primers amplified ligated cDNA in four rounds. TCRdb itself ran the 5' RACE reads through MiXCR, one entry per CDR3 protein. Of 58,000 or so distinct CDR3 sequences listed, over 6% are singletons.

The TCR was taken from a female donor in good health. The chain has TRBV12-3 or TRBV12-4 and TRBJ1-2; D gene unclear. The chain's CDR3 is CASSPRGQNGYTF. DNA for the CDR3: TGTGCCAGCAGCCCCCGTGGGCAGAATGGCTACACCTTC.